The 7 T cell receptor beta chains below all came from one sample that was sequenced in a study of cytomegalovirus exposure and HLA in healthy donors (dated by TCRdb to about 2017). Libraries came from the immunoSEQ multiplex PCR assay. For the multiplex PCR, a mixture combining 60 forward primers for TCR Vbeta segments and 13 reverse primers for TCR Jbeta segments was used. TCRdb mirrors the immuneACCESS table, restricted to in-frame sequences. Some clones are absent from its copies; in checked studies, under half trace to an unresolved V gene, and the reason for the others is unknown. For this sample, the table gives around 110,000 clones. The ten largest clones represent 3% to 4.5% of the sample. The sample consisted of PBMCs. These receptors originate from a man aged 30 to 45 in good health and CMV-seronegative.

The genes are TRBV5-6 and TRBJ2-2; TRBD1 might be the D (7 bases). This CDR3 is built from 17 residues. Germline V gives CDR1 SGHDT, CDR2 YYEEEE. Between the trimmed V and J ends, which lost 0 bases and 4 bases, there was a span of 16 bases. CDR3 sequence: CASSLELDRDFTGELFF. The CDR3 DNA reads TGTGCCAGCAGCTTGGAGCTTGACAGGGACTTCACCGGGGAGCTGTTTTTT. Full variable domain (outside the CDR3, taken from reference TRBV5-6 and TRBJ2-2): DAGVTQSPTHLIKTRGQQVTLRCSPKSGHDTVSWYQQALGQGPQFIFQYYEEEERQRGNFPDRFSGHQFPNYSSELNVNALLLGDSALYLCASSLELDRDFTGELFFGEGSRLTVL.

The chain has TRBV10-3 and TRBJ1-5; D possibly corresponds to TRBD1 (5 bases). Trimming took off 10 bases at V and 7 bases at J, with 20 bases between the two ends. The CDR3 is made up of 14 amino acids. In germline, CDR1 is ENHRY, CDR2 SYGVKD. In nucleotides, the CDR3 is TGTGCCACCCAACCGAACAGGTTTGGCCAGCCCCAGCATTTT. Translation: CATQPNRFGQPQHF.

The chain recombines TRBV7-9 with TRBJ1-1, with 7 bases that match TRBD1. V lost 5 bases, J lost 3 bases, and 6 bases stayed unmatched. Germline lookup yields CDR1 SEHNR and CDR2 FQNEAQ (reference sequence). The CDR3 sequence is 14 residues long. CDR3 sequence (DNA): TGTGCCAGCAGCATACAGGGGATTTACACTGAAGCTTTCTTT. Residues: CASSIQGIYTEAFF.

The rearrangement uses TRBV9 and TRBJ1-4; D might be TRBD1 (6 bases). From germline, CDR1 is SGDLS and CDR2 YYNGEE. Trimming cost V 5 bases and J 0 bases, with 8 bases left between them. The CDR3 extends over 14 amino acids. This chain's CDR3 is CASSEGATNEKLFF. The CDR3 region has the DNA TGTGCCAGCAGTGAGGGGGCAACTAATGAAAAACTGTTTTTT. Together with reference TRBV9 and TRBJ1-4, the CDR3 gives the full variable domain: DSGVTQTPKHLITATGQRVTLRCSPRSGDLSVYWYQQSLDQGLQFLIQYYNGEERAKGNILERFSAQQFPDLHSELNLSSLELGDSALYFCASSEGATNEKLFFGSGTQLSVL.

The rearrangement links TRBV11-2 to TRBJ2-1; 7 bases line up with TRBD1. The CDR3 covers 15 residues. Germline V gene data show CDR1 as SGHAT and CDR2 as FQNNGV. The junction had 5 bases not matched to a gene; V was cut back by 3 bases and J by 3 bases. The CDR3 sequence is CASSFSQGIYNEQFF. DNA of the CDR3: TGTGCCAGCAGCTTCTCACAGGGGATCTACAATGAGCAGTTCTTC.

The rearrangement uses TRBV18 and TRBJ2-1; TRBD1 matches 10 bases. Germline V lookup: CDR1 KGHSH, CDR2 LQKENI. This CDR3 is built from 14 residues. Trimming took 6 bases from V and 7 from J; bases not matched to a gene: 6. The CDR3 sequence is CASSPGTGANEQFF. Here the CDR3 DNA reads TGTGCCAGCTCCCCCGGGACAGGGGCAAATGAGCAGTTCTTC.

The chain has TRBV5-1 and TRBJ2-3, with 13 bases fitting TRBD2. CDR1 and CDR2 from the germline V gene are SGHRS and YFSETQ. V lost 4 bases to trimming and J lost 6 bases; unmatched junction nucleotides: 5. This CDR3 has 15 amino acids. The chain's CDR3 is CASSPLAGGVDTQYF. The DNA for the CDR3 is TGCGCCAGCAGCCCACTAGCGGGGGGGGTGGATACGCAGTATTTT.